This T cell receptor beta chain was captured in a study of blood T cell repertoires in COVID-19. The wider study: Sources were T cells, B-cell-depleted T cells, or PBMCs; the material itself was cDNA or gDNA.

In the original processing: Estimation of nucleated cell counts was performed using reference gene primer amplification. TCRdb's copy holds only in-frame clones and misses some; the assay was immunoSEQ multiplex PCR. The DNA was the basis for D and trimming; V, J and clone size are from that table. The sample lists about 180,000 clones; 80% to 90% were seen once. Per germline, CDR1 GTSNPN and CDR2 SVGIG (reference sequence). This CDR3 has 14 amino acids. Trimming shortened V by 3 bases and J by 3 bases, and 14 bases separated the two germline ends. This receptor was taken from a man younger than 30 who had recovered from COVID-19. This chain joins TRBV30 and TRBJ1-1; D is uncertain. The sequencing input was peripheral blood. The CDR3 spells CAWRDQTDYTEAFF. CDR3 nucleotide sequence: TGTGCCTGGAGAGATCAGACGGACTACACTGAAGCTTTCTTT.